The T cell receptor beta chain described here comes from a study of OX40 agonist ivuxolimab in advanced cancers. Across the whole study: Recorded diagnoses for dose-escalation patients were hepatocellular carcinoma, melanoma, renal cell or head and neck cancer.

Study-level findings and limits: Among expanded peripheral T cells, antigen specificity went undetermined.

Data came from immunoSEQ multiplex PCR; TCRdb stores just in-frame clones and leaves some out. The sample lists about 83,000 clones; 92% were seen once. Excluded were patients having autoimmune disease history or systemic immunosuppression. On this clone itself: The antigen remains undetermined.

The clonotype was recovered from an adult with an advanced solid tumor such as melanoma, head and neck, liver or kidney cancer. The material was CD4+ or CD8+ T cells sorted from blood, obtained in a trial of the OX40 agonist ivuxolimab.

CDR3 sequence (DNA): TGTGCCATCAGTGATGGGATCGGTCTGAACACTGAAGCTTTCTTT. This translates into CAISDGIGLNTEAFF. The chain couples TRBV10-3 to TRBJ1-1; D is ambiguous. The CDR3 is 15 residues long. Looked up from germline, CDR1 is ENHRY and CDR2 is SYGVKD. V shed 3 bases and J shed 0 bases, with 11 bases lying between them.